What follows is one TCR beta chain and its context. This clonotype was observed many times. It lacks a known antigen. One base away there is no much larger clone; base qualities are not given. The library came from multiplex PCR. The instrument was an Illumina HiSeq 4000. TCR beta libraries were built with iRepertoire HTBI primers and Arm-PCR amplification of CDR3 regions. Before sequencing, the PCR products underwent gel purification. The authors' analysis ran thus. Gene usage analysis of CDR3 amino acid clonotypes relied on the approximately 62 TRBV and about 13 TRBJ segments identified across samples. COPE and FqMerger were used to merge the filtered high-quality paired reads into contigs. BLAST was used to align contigs to the IMGT TRBV, TRBD and TRBJ reference genes, and CDR3 was defined following IMGT. Highly expanded clones were defined as clonotypes with a frequency above 0.1%. Repertoire diversity was measured by Shannon entropy, and V-J evenness by the Gini coefficient. Public clonotypes were defined as clonotypes shared by more than one individual. TCRdb reprocessing: public reads trimmed at Q25 with fastp, clones called with MiXCR, in-frame beta chains kept. CDR3 protein sequences are deduplicated, and each keeps its most common genes and DNA. Here the V and J calls rest on TCRdb's processing, not on the authors' analysis. Across this sample there are 550,000 or so distinct CDR3 sequences, with approximately 12% seen only once. In total, the top ten clones hold around 10% of the sample.

The time point tag for this specimen amounts to: newly diagnosed GD, antithyroid drugs for less than 3 months. RNA was extracted from PBMCs in TRIzol for both TCR sequencing and RNA sequencing. The diagnosis of Graves' disease was made according to American Thyroid Association guidelines. Patients were recruited from an endocrinology department in Xi'an, China. Each patient gave approximately 9 milliliters of peripheral blood, collected in an EDTA anticoagulant tube. Ficoll Paque Plus density gradient separation was used to isolate PBMCs, and no additional T cell sorting was done. RNA quality was checked with an Agilent 2100 Bioanalyzer and agarose gel, and concentration with a NanoDrop 2000. This sample stems from a study of regulatory T cells in long-lasting Graves disease listed by TCRdb under 2021. About the investigation overall: Antithyroid drugs had been taken for less than 3 months by newly diagnosed Graves' disease patients. This study used TCR sequencing and RNA sequencing of peripheral blood to compare persistent Graves' disease patients against newly diagnosed Graves' disease patients. The study was conducted in China and was registered as a clinical trial. A total of around 35 samples underwent TCR sequencing, from about 13 patients with persistent Graves' disease and roughly 20 patients with newly diagnosed Graves' disease.

The paper as a whole reports these results and caveats: A larger number of public clonotypes was shared among persistent patients (approximately 2,600) than among newly diagnosed patients (roughly 970). Peripheral blood alone was examined, since thyroid tissue, which constituted the primary lesion, could not be accessed. Preferential use of TRBV28, TRBJ1-2 and TRBJ2-5 was observed in persistent disease, whereas TRBV20-1 and TRBJ2-1 were favored in newly diagnosed disease. The small sample size was acknowledged by the authors as a limitation that may reduce accuracy. Lower TCR Shannon entropy and fewer highly expanded clones were observed in persistent Graves' disease patients than in newly diagnosed patients, which suggested clonal expansion. Sequencing and analysis were limited to the TCR beta chain.

Between the V and J ends, shortened by 0 bases and 4 bases respectively, the junction contains 10 bases. CDR1 and CDR2 (SEHNR, FQNEAQ) derive from the germline V gene (reference sequence). The CDR3 sequence holds 15 residues, the cysteine and phenylalanine included. Just the 45-base CDR3 DNA is kept, in frame starting at base 1. These data are also associated with another study on T cells in Graves' hyperthyroidism and ophthalmopathy. Per the second study: Stable Graves' hyperthyroidism was defined as no progression to ophthalmopathy during 18 months of follow-up. Hyperthyroidism patients were newly diagnosed, with disease duration under 2 months, and aged 18 to 65 years. The study excluded patients with uncontrolled infections, other autoimmune diseases, pregnancy or lactation. Diagnoses were based on clinical symptoms, serum thyroxine and TRAb, thyroid ultrasound and orbital computed tomography. A first-round RT-PCR of the TCR CDR3 used the HTBI primer set with the Qiagen OneStep RT-PCR kit. Most expanded thyroid clonotypes (frequency above 0.001) were also found in blood, which suggests that blood repertoires may mirror thyroid immune responses. A 13 V-J signature model separated ophthalmopathy from stable hyperthyroidism, with around 88% sensitivity and 81% to 83% specificity in cross-validation and 80%/75% in testing. During validation, the model predicted progression to ophthalmopathy a median of about 5.9 months ahead of onset, with approximately 70% sensitivity and around 72% specificity. To identify distinguishing TCR V-J signatures, a discovery cohort of 100 patients was used, comprising 43 with Graves' ophthalmopathy and 57 with stable Graves' hyperthyroidism. Prospective prediction of ophthalmopathy was tested in an independent validation cohort of 18 to 20 hyperthyroidism patients and some 17 patients who later progressed to ophthalmopathy. For training and testing, the roughly 97 patients in the discovery cohort were randomly divided in a 7:3 ratio. In addition, the study compared T-cell repertoires in thyroid tissue and in blood from six Graves' hyperthyroidism patients. After sampling, hyperthyroidism patients received methimazole starting at 30 mg daily, and ophthalmopathy patients received high-dose intravenous methylprednisolone. Libraries were constructed in a second round of multiplex PCR, after which size selection and purification were performed. The libraries were sequenced on an Illumina HiSeq2000 using paired-end 100 bp reads. SOAPnuke was used to process the raw data, throwing out any read that contained adapters or uncalled bases, had a mean Phred below 15, or lacked an exact constant-primer or identifier match. COPE v1.2.5 was used to merge the high-quality paired reads, and each unique nucleotide sequence was defined as a clonotype. Clonotypes were aligned to IMGT TRBV, TRBD and TRBJ reference segments using MiTCR v1.1. The analysis was restricted to V-J combinations with a frequency above 0.0001, which together covered over 99% of the repertoires. The TCS score was defined as F50 (clonal expansion) divided by E x V (chaos), with BLOSUM62-based TCRdist calculated between CDR3 peptides within each V-J. Welch's t-statistics and random forest reduced some 510 V-J features to 13, which were used in a naive Bayes classifier (R e1071). No statistical method was used to set the sample size in advance, and investigators knew the group allocation. The paper reports TCR Vbeta CDR3 sequencing of more than 120 peripheral blood samples: some 41 ophthalmopathy, fewer than 80 hyperthyroidism and 17 progressor patients.

The V gene is TRBV7-9 and the J gene is TRBJ1-5, with an unclear D gene assignment. This receptor was obtained from a woman in her 30s with Graves disease. Donor details come from another sample of the same person, matched by shared clones. Sequenced material: peripheral blood mononuclear cells (PBMCs), taken at new diagnosis, from a patient treated with antithyroid drugs. The DNA sequence is TGTGCCAGCAGCTTAGCTGGCAGCGTAAATCAGCCCCAGCATTTT. Translated, this gives CASSLAGSVNQPQHF.